A single sample is the source of the 19 T cell receptor beta chains below, sequenced in a study of T-cell memory formation after mild COVID-19. TCRdb recomputed calls from the 5' RACE reads with MiXCR, one row per CDR3 protein. The profile shows some 190,000 distinct CDR3 sequences, 15% to 20% of them singletons. Material: PBMCs or a T cell subset sorted from them (not recorded which). These receptors were obtained from an adult woman who had mild COVID-19 (a few samples of this study predate the infection). Cell type and time point are not known.

This clonotype was seen more than once but under ten times. This chain links TRBV12-5 with TRBJ1-1, with D tentatively TRBD1 (6 bases). Germline V lookup: CDR1 LGHNT, CDR2 FRNRAP. There are 15 residues in the CDR3. Trimming pared 6 bases from V and 0 bases from J, leaving 14 bases between. The CDR3 here is CASGRQVAMNTEAFF. The CDR3 DNA sequence: TGTGCTAGTGGAAGACAGGTGGCTATGAACACTGAAGCTTTCTTT.

This chain links TRBV20-1 with TRBJ2-3; D remains unclear. Germline V gene sequence: CDR1 DFQATT, CDR2 SNEGSKA (reference sequence). The CDR3 contains 10 residues. The V end was cut by 8 bases, the J end by 6 bases, with 9 bases between. CDR3 protein: CSPFSDTQYF. CDR3 bases: TGCAGTCCGTTCTCGGATACGCAGTATTTT.

This clonotype was seen a few times. The J gene is TRBJ2-2, the V gene TRBV15; tentative D call: TRBD1 (6 bases). V lost 7 bases and J 0 bases, leaving 18 bases between the germline ends. CDR3 size: 17 residues. The V gene's germline CDR1 is LNHNV and CDR2 YYDKDF (reference sequence). CDR3 sequence (DNA): TGTGCCACCACGAGTCAGGGGATTGGAACGAACACCGGGGAGCTGTTTTTT. Protein: CATTSQGIGTNTGELFF. The complete variable domain, with remaining parts taken from reference TRBV15 and TRBJ2-2, reads DAMVIQNPRYQVTQFGKPVTLSCSQTLNHNVMYWYQQKSSQAPKLLFHYYDKDFNNEADTPDNFQSRRPNTSFCFLDIRSPGLGDTAMYLCATTSQGIGTNTGELFFGEGSRLTVL.

The chain combines TRBV3-1 with TRBJ2-1; D may match TRBD1 or TRBD2 (5 bases each). V was pared by 3 bases and J by 0 bases, with 9 bases between. CDR3 length equals 15 residues. CDR1 is LGHDT and CDR2 is YNNKEL in the germline V gene (reference sequence). This chain's CDR3 is CASSHGASSYNEQFF. The CDR3 DNA is TGTGCCAGCAGCCACGGGGCGAGCTCCTACAATGAGCAGTTCTTC.

The chain combines TRBV16 with TRBJ1-2; TRBD1 matches 8 bases. This CDR3 is 15 amino acids long. V shed 2 bases and J 4 bases; nucleotides not matched to a gene: 6. Germline CDR1 KGHSY, CDR2 FQNENV. CDR3 DNA: TGTGCCAGCAGCCAAGGACAGGGAGGGCTCTATGGCTACACCTTC. As protein: CASSQGQGGLYGYTF.

V gene TRBV30 combines with J gene TRBJ2-3, with 12 bases identical to TRBD2. CDR1 and CDR2 from the germline V gene are GTSNPN and SVGIG (reference sequence). The J segment lost 3 bases and the V segment lost 3 bases, leaving 7 bases of the junction unmatched. The CDR3 loop spans 16 amino acids. The DNA for the CDR3 is TGTGCCTGGAGCCTAGCGGGAGGGGTGGAAACAGATACGCAGTATTTT. Protein sequence: CAWSLAGGVETDTQYF.

This clonotype was seen repeatedly, ten times or more. The CDR3 reads CASSLGAVNTEAFF. Written as DNA, the CDR3 is TGTGCCAGCAGCTTAGGGGCGGTTAACACTGAAGCTTTCTTT. This chain connects TRBV11-2 to TRBJ1-1; D not certain. The CDR3 sequence is 14 residues long. Germline values: CDR1 SGHAT, CDR2 FQNNGV. The V end was cut by 1 base, the J end by 2 bases, with 8 bases between. Filled out from reference TRBV11-2 and TRBJ1-1, the complete variable domain reads EAGVAQSPRYKIIEKRQSVAFWCNPISGHATLYWYQQILGQGPKLLIQFQNNGVVDDSQLPKDRFSAERLKGVDSTLKIQPAKLEDSAVYLCASSLGAVNTEAFFGQGTRLTVV.

The gene calls are TRBV5-1 and TRBJ2-1; a possible D gene is TRBD2 (6 bases). Trimming removed 1 base at V and 0 bases at J, with 11 bases between. CDR3 length: 16 amino acids. CDR1 and CDR2 (germline): SGHRS, YFSETQ. The CDR3 region has the DNA TGCGCCAGCAGCTTGTCCCAAGCGGGCTCCTACAATGAGCAGTTCTTC. Its translation is CASSLSQAGSYNEQFF.

The chain carries TRBV15 and TRBJ2-2, with TRBD1 identical over 10 bases. This CDR3 has 17 amino acids. From germline, CDR1 is LNHNV and CDR2 YYDKDF (reference sequence). With V trimmed by 1 base and J by 4 bases, 6 bases remained unmatched. CDR3 DNA: TGTGCCACCAGCAGAGGACACGGACAGGGGGTCACCGGGGAGCTGTTTTTT. Protein product: CATSRGHGQGVTGELFF.

V gene TRBV6-1 combines with J gene TRBJ2-7; 13 bases line up with TRBD2. The CDR3 totals 15 residues. The germline CDR1 and CDR2 sequences are MNHNS and SASEGT. Germline trimming cut 4 bases from V and 4 bases from J; bases unmatched to any gene: 4. The CDR3: CASSVGTSGVYEQYF. The CDR3 nucleotides read TGTGCCAGCAGTGTTGGGACTAGCGGGGTGTACGAGCAGTACTTC.

The CDR3 loop is CAWSEQGAMRRNTEAFF. The CDR3 DNA is TGTGCCTGGAGTGAACAGGGGGCAATGAGACGGAACACTGAAGCTTTCTTT. The genes are TRBV30 and TRBJ1-1; 9 nucleotides line up with TRBD1. The germline gives CDR1 GTSNPN, CDR2 SVGIG (reference sequence). The trim removed 1 base at V and 1 base at J, leaving 10 bases unmatched. The CDR3 totals 17 residues. The full variable domain, in which reference TRBV30 and TRBJ1-1 provide the parts outside the CDR3, is SQTIHQWPATLVQPVGSPLSLECTVEGTSNPNLYWYRQAAGRGLQLLFYSVGIGQISSEVPQNLSASRPQDRQFILSSKKLLLSDSGFYLCAWSEQGAMRRNTEAFFGQGTRLTVV.

The chain carries TRBV18 and TRBJ1-1, with D uncertain. The germline V and J ends were trimmed by 7 bases and 3 bases, with 6 bases remaining between them. There are 11 residues in the CDR3. The germline gives CDR1 KGHSH, CDR2 LQKENI. The CDR3 protein is CASLADTEAFF. The CDR3 bases are TGTGCCAGCTTGGCGGACACTGAAGCTTTCTTT.

V and J are TRBV5-1 and TRBJ2-3; D not resolved. CDR3 length equals 16 residues. V was shortened by 4 bases and J by 4 bases, with 19 bases between the two germline ends. The germline CDR1 and CDR2 sequences are SGHRS and YFSETQ. CDR3 protein: CASSRWSLGSPDTQYF. The CDR3 DNA reads as TGCGCCAGCAGCCGCTGGTCCCTCGGAAGCCCAGATACGCAGTATTTT.

In this sample, this clonotype turned up a few times. This chain uses TRBV7-9 with TRBJ1-6; 8 bases are shared with TRBD1. The ends lost 6 bases at V and 5 bases at J; junction bases unmatched: 3. Germline V CDR1 and CDR2: SEHNR, FQNEAQ (reference sequence). The CDR3 is made up of 14 amino acids. CDR3 nucleotides: TGTGCCAGCAGAGAGACAGGGGATAATTCACCCCTCCACTTT. It is translated as CASRETGDNSPLHF. Combining the CDR3 with reference TRBV7-9 and TRBJ1-6 gives the whole variable domain DTGVSQNPRHKITKRGQNVTFRCDPISEHNRLYWYRQTLGQGPEFLTYFQNEAQLEKSRLLSDRFSAERPKGSFSTLEIQRTEQGDSAMYLCASRETGDNSPLHFGNGTRLTVT.

This clonotype turned up a few times. The chain joins TRBV9 to TRBJ2-5; D is undetermined. V was trimmed by 0 bases and J by 1 base, leaving 7 bases between them. The CDR3 loop spans 14 amino acids. Germline CDR1 reads SGDLS; CDR2 reads YYNGEE. CDR3 coding DNA: TGTGCCAGCAGCGTAGCAGTGGGCCAAGAGACCCAGTACTTC. Translated, it gives CASSVAVGQETQYF.

This clonotype was counted only a few times. The rearrangement uses TRBV9 and TRBJ2-1; perhaps TRBD2 as D (5 bases). This CDR3 has 14 residues. V was shortened by 3 bases and J by 9 bases, with 16 bases between the two germline ends. Germline V gene data show CDR1 as SGDLS and CDR2 as YYNGEE. CDR3: CASSASGVGGEQFF. CDR3 coding DNA: TGTGCCAGCAGCGCCTCCGGAGTCGGAGGTGAGCAGTTCTTC.

This clonotype has more than one count but fewer than ten. The chain is built from TRBV7-9 and TRBJ2-1; D is undetermined. Germline CDR1 is SEHNR and CDR2 is FQNEAQ (reference sequence). V was trimmed by 4 bases and J by 0 bases, leaving 7 bases between them. The CDR3 is made up of 14 amino acids. CDR3: CASSWVSSYNEQFF. CDR3 sequence (DNA): TGTGCCAGCAGCTGGGTTTCCTCCTACAATGAGCAGTTCTTC.

This clonotype was counted ten times or more. The J gene is TRBJ2-2, the V gene TRBV5-1; tentatively, D is TRBD2 (6 bases). Trimming took 8 bases from V and 4 from J, leaving 21 bases between them. The length of the CDR3 is 16 residues. Per the germline V gene, CDR1 is SGHRS and CDR2 is YFSETQ. The CDR3 coding sequence is TGCGCCAGTCGCTCCGTTAGCGGTTCTCCCACCGGGGAGCTGTTTTTT. It yields the protein CASRSVSGSPTGELFF.

In its sample, this clonotype was seen a few times. The J gene is TRBJ1-1, the V gene TRBV29-1; 9 nucleotides agree with TRBD1. The V gene's germline CDR1 is SQVTM and CDR2 ANQGSEA. With V trimmed by 4 bases and J by 3 bases, 3 bases remained unmatched. The length of the CDR3 is 13 residues. CDR3 coding DNA: TGCAGCGTTGGACAGGGGGTTGACACTGAAGCTTTCTTT. Its translation: CSVGQGVDTEAFF.